This T cell receptor beta chain came from a study of shared clonotypes between healthy human individuals. Study-level points and caveats: Four donors had about 5% of their naive CD4 clonotypes in common.

A remark on this clone: Its antigen remains unknown.

Naive CD8 cells lacked CD45RO, underwent positive selection for CCR7 and left out terminally differentiated effector memory CD45RA+ cells. Trimming took 1 base from V and 5 from J; bases not matched to a gene: 4. This CDR3 comprises 14 residues. In germline, CDR1 is ENHRY, CDR2 SYGVKD. Produced via immunoSEQ multiplex PCR; TCRdb's table is partial and in-frame only. Here the sample spans approximately 2,200,000 clones, more than 85% being singletons. The receptor was derived from a man younger than 35 in good health. Some clones in this sample may be carry-over from other donors' samples. The V call is TRBV10-3, the J call TRBJ1-1; 7 bases fit TRBD1. The sequenced sample was naive CD8+ T cells from PBMCs. CDR3 coding DNA: TGTGCCATCAGTGAGTTGCAGACAGGGACTGAAGCTTTCTTT. Its translation is CAISELQTGTEAFF.